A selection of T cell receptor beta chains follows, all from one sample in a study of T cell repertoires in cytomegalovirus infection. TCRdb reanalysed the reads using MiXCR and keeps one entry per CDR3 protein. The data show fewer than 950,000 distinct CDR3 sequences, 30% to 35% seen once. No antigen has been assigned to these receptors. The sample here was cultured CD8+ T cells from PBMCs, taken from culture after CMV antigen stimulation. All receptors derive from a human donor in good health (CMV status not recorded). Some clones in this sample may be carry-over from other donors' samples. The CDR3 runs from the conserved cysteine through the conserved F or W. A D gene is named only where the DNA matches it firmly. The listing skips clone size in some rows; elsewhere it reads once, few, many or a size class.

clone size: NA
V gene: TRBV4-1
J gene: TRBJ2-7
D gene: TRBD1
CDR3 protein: CASSLLGGQGLYEQYF
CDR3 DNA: TGCGCCAGCAGCCTTTTAGGAGGACAGGGTTTGTACGAGCAGTACTTC

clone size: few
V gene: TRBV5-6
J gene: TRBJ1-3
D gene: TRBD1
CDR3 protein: CASSFGTGVKAIYF
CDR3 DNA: TGTGCCAGCAGCTTCGGGACAGGGGTTAAAGCCATATATTTT

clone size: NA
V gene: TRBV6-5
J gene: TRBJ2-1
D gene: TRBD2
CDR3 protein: CASSPGLVDEQFF
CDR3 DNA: TGTGCCAGCAGCCCTGGACTAGTAGATGAGCAGTTCTTC

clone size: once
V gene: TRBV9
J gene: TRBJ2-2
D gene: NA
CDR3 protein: CASSEGGDRTGELFF
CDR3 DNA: TGTGCCAGCAGCGAGGGGGGAGACCGAACCGGGGAGCTGTTTTTT

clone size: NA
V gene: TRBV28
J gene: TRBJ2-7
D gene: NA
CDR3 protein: CASSMRGPHEQYF
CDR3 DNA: TGTGCCAGCAGTATGCGGGGGCCCCACGAGCAGTACTTC

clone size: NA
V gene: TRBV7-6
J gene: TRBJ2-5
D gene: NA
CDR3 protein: CASSLAYRVLQETQYF
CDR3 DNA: TGTGCCAGCAGCTTAGCGTACAGGGTATTACAAGAGACCCAGTACTTC

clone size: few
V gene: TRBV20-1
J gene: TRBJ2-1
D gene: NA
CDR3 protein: CSARDPLGPSSYNEQFF
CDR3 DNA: TGCAGTGCTAGAGATCCCCTCGGTCCTAGCTCCTACAATGAGCAGTTCTTC

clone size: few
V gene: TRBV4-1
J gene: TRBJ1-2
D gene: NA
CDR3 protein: CASSQVGGDGYGYTF
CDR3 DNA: TGCGCCAGCAGCCAAGTTGGGGGAGACGGCTATGGCTACACCTTC

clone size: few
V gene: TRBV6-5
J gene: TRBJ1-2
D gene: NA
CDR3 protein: CASSMGPGYTF
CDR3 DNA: TGTGCCAGCAGTATGGGGCCTGGCTACACCTTC

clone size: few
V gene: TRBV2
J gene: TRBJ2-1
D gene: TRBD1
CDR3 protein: CASSITGVGDEQFF
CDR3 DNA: TGTGCCAGCAGTATAACAGGGGTTGGCGATGAGCAGTTCTTC

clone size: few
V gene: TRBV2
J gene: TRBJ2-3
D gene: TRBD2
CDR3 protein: CASIGSGARTDTQYF
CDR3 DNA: TGTGCCAGCATTGGTAGCGGGGCTCGCACAGATACGCAGTATTTT

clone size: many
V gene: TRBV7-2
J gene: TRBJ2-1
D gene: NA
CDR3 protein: CASSNRDKRYNEQFF
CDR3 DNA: TGTGCCAGCAGCAACCGGGACAAGAGGTACAATGAGCAGTTCTTC

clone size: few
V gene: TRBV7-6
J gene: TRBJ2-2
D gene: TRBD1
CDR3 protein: CASSPRGQDSGELFF
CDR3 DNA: TGTGCCAGCAGCCCAAGGGGACAGGATTCCGGGGAGCTGTTTTTT

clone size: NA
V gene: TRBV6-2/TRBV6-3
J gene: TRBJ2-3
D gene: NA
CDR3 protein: CASNPGPSTDTQYF
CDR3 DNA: TGTGCCAGCAATCCGGGACCTAGCACAGATACGCAGTATTTT

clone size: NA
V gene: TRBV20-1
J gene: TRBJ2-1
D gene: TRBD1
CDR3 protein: CSARGGQGATNEQFF
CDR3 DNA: TGCAGTGCTAGAGGGGGACAGGGGGCTACTAATGAGCAGTTCTTC

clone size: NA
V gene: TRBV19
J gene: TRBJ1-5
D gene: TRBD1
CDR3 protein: CASSADRAGQPQHF
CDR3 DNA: TGTGCCAGTAGTGCGGACAGGGCGGGTCAGCCCCAGCATTTT

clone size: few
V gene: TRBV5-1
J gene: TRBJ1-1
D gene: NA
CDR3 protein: CASSSEGVATTEAFF
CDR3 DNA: TGCGCCAGCAGCTCGGAGGGGGTGGCTACCACTGAAGCTTTCTTT

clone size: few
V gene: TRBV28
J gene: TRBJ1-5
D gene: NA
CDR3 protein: CASRPTGHQPQHF
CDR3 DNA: TGTGCCAGCAGACCCACAGGGCACCAGCCCCAGCATTTT

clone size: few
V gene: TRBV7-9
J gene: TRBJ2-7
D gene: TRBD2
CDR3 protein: CASSPRGVGRYEQYF
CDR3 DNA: TGTGCCAGCAGCCCCAGAGGAGTCGGGAGGTACGAGCAGTACTTC

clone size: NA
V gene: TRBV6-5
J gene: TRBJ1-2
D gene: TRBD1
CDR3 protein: CASTHGDRGLYGYTF
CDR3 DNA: TGTGCCAGCACCCACGGGGACAGGGGTCTCTATGGCTACACCTTC

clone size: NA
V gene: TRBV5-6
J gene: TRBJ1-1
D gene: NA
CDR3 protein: CATGRNTEAFF
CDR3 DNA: TGTGCCACTGGCCGGAACACTGAAGCTTTCTTT

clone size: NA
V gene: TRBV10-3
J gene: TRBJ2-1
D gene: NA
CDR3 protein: CAISESGELKEQFF
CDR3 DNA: TGTGCCATCAGTGAGTCTGGGGAGCTCAAGGAGCAGTTCTTC

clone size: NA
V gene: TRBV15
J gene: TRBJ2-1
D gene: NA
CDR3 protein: CATSRTGIRYYNEQFF
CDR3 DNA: TGTGCCACCAGCAGGACCGGGATTAGGTACTACAATGAGCAGTTCTTC

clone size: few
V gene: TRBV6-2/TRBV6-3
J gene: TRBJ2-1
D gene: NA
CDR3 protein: CASSGVLLTLSYNEQFF
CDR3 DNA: TGTGCCAGCAGTGGGGTGTTACTCACCCTCTCCTACAATGAGCAGTTCTTC

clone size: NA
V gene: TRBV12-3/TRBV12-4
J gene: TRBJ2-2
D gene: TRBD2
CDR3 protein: CASNLLGLANTGELVF
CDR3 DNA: TGTGCCAGCAACTTACTCGGACTAGCGAACACCGGGGAGCTGGTTTTT

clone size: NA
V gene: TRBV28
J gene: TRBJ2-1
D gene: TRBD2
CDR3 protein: CASSLRGVTYNEQFF
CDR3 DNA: TGTGCCAGCAGTTTACGGGGGGTCACCTACAATGAGCAGTTCTTC

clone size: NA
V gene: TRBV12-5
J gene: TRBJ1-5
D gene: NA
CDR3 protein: CASGLFQGPHQPQHF
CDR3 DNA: TGTGCTAGTGGTTTGTTTCAGGGGCCCCATCAGCCCCAGCATTTT

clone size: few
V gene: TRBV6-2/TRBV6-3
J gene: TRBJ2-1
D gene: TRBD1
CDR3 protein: CASSYNYRGKGNEQFF
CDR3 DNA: TGTGCCAGCAGTTACAATTACAGGGGAAAAGGCAATGAGCAGTTCTTC

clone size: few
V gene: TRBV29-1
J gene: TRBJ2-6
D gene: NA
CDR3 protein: CSTTGGSGANVLTF
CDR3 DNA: TGCAGCACGACAGGTGGCTCTGGGGCCAACGTCCTGACTTTC

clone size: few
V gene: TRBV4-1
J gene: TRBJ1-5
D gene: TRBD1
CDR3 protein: CASGIPTGVIQPQHF
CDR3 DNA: TGCGCCAGCGGAATTCCCACAGGGGTCATTCAGCCCCAGCATTTT

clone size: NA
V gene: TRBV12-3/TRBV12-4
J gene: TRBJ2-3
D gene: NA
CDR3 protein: CASSPPPGARDTQYF
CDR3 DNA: TGTGCCAGCAGTCCCCCACCGGGGGCAAGAGATACGCAGTATTTT

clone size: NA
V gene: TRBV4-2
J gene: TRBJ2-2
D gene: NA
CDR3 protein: CASSQPLTRTNTGELFF
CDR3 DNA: TGTGCCAGCAGCCAACCCTTGACTAGGACGAACACCGGGGAGCTGTTTTTT

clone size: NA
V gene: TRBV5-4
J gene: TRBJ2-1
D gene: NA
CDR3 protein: CASTSMVDEQFF
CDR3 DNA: TGTGCCAGCACTAGCATGGTGGATGAGCAGTTCTTC

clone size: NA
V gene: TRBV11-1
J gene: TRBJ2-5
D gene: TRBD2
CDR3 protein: CASSFTQASGLKETQYF
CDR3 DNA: TGTGCCAGCAGCTTTACCCAGGCTAGCGGGTTGAAAGAGACCCAGTACTTC

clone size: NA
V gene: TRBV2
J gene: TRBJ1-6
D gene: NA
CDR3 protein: CASSEDYNSPLHF
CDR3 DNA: TGTGCCAGCAGTGAGGACTATAATTCACCCCTCCACTTT

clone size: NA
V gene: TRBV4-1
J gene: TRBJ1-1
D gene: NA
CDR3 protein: CASSQDIALVRQEPFF
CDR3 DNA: TGCGCCAGCAGCCAAGATATAGCGTTGGTTCGACAGGAACCTTTCTTT

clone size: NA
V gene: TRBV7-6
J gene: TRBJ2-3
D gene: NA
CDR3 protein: CASSLVNGVYEADTQYF
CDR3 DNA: TGTGCCAGCAGCTTAGTCAACGGGGTCTATGAAGCAGATACGCAGTATTTT

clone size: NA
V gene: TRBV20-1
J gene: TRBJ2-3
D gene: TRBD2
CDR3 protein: CSARGTSEGTDTQYF
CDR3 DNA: TGCAGTGCTCGGGGGACTAGCGAGGGCACAGATACGCAGTATTTT

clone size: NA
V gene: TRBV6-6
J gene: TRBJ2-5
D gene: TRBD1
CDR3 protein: CASSPTLRDRGRETQYF
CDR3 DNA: TGTGCCAGCAGCCCCACCCTCCGGGACAGGGGGCGGGAGACCCAGTACTTC

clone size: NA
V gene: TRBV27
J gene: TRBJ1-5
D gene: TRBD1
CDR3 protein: CASRTGVDNQPQHF
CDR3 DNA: TGTGCCAGCAGGACAGGGGTGGACAATCAGCCCCAGCATTTT

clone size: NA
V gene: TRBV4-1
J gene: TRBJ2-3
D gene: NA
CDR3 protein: CASSPDGGRTQYF
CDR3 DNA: TGCGCCAGCAGCCCCGACGGGGGGCGGACGCAGTATTTT

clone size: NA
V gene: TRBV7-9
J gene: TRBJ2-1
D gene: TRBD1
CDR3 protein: CASSSTGGYRSNEQFF
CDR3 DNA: TGTGCCAGCAGCTCCACAGGGGGCTACCGCTCCAATGAGCAGTTCTTC

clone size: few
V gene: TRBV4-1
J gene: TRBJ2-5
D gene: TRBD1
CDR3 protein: CASSQTPQGAGETQYF
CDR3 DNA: TGCGCCAGCAGCCAAACCCCACAGGGGGCCGGAGAGACCCAGTACTTC

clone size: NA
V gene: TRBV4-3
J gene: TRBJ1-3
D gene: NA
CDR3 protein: CASSQDGTSNTIYF
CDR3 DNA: TGCGCCAGCAGCCAAGATGGGACTTCAAACACCATATATTTT

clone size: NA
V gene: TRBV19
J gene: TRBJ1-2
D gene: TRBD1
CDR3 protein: CASRDKDRPNYGYTF
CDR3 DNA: TGTGCCAGTAGAGACAAGGACAGGCCTAACTATGGCTACACCTTC

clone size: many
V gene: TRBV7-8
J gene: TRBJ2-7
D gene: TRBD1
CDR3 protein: CASSARPGQGSYEQYF
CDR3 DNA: TGTGCCAGCAGCGCGCGACCGGGACAGGGATCCTACGAGCAGTACTTC